The 8 T cell receptor beta chains listed next were all sequenced from one sample in a study of OX40 agonist ivuxolimab in advanced cancers. This table comes from immunoSEQ multiplex PCR, and its TCRdb copy is limited to in-frame clones, with some not included. Of tens of thousands of clones in the sample, 75% to 90% are singletons; the top ten hold about 0.69%. The source was CD4+ or CD8+ T cells sorted from blood, collected in a trial of the OX40 agonist ivuxolimab. The receptors derive from an adult with an advanced solid tumor such as melanoma, head and neck, liver or kidney cancer.

The chain recombines TRBV19 with TRBJ1-4; 8 bases map to TRBD1. Germline CDR1 is LNHDA and CDR2 is SQIVND (reference sequence). The J segment lost 6 bases and the V segment lost 4 bases, leaving 4 bases of the junction unmatched. CDR3 size: 14 residues. In DNA, the CDR3 is TGTGCCAGTAGTACTACAGGGGGTGATGAAAAACTGTTTTTT. Amino acids: CASSTTGGDEKLFF. Full variable domain (rest looked up from reference TRBV19 and TRBJ1-4): DGGITQSPKYLFRKEGQNVTLSCEQNLNHDAMYWYRQDPGQGLRLIYYSQIVNDFQKGDIAEGYSVSREKKESFPLTVTSAQKNPTAFYLCASSTTGGDEKLFFGSGTQLSVL.

The chain uses TRBV6-6 and TRBJ1-5; D unresolved. Germline V CDR1 and CDR2: MNHNY, SVGAGI (reference sequence). V lost 1 base to trimming and J lost 7 bases, with 14 bases between them. The CDR3 runs 15 residues. The CDR3 reads CASSYFPPEGQPQHF. The DNA for the CDR3 is TGTGCCAGCAGTTACTTTCCCCCCGAAGGGCAGCCCCAGCATTTT.

V gene TRBV29-1 combines with J gene TRBJ2-7, with 8 bases that match TRBD1. V shed 5 bases and J 3 bases; nucleotides not matched to a gene: 12. Germline assignment: CDR1 SQVTM and CDR2 ANQGSEA. CDR3 size: 15 residues. The chain's CDR3 is CSVSSGTGKLYEQYF. The CDR3 DNA sequence: TGCAGCGTTTCCTCCGGGACAGGTAAACTCTACGAGCAGTACTTC.

V is TRBV18 and J is TRBJ2-7, with D uncertain. Germline CDR1 is KGHSH and CDR2 is LQKENI. The CDR3 consists of 12 residues. Trimming took 3 bases from V and 2 from J, leaving 5 bases between them. The CDR3 bases are TGTGCCAGCTCACCTTCTGCCTACGAGCAGTACTTC. Translating gives CASSPSAYEQYF.

The J gene is TRBJ1-2, the V gene TRBV7-9, with D possibly being TRBD1 (5 bases). The CDR3 spans 15 residues. Between the trimmed V and J ends, which lost 4 bases and 1 base, there was a span of 13 bases. Germline V gene lookup returns CDR1 SEHNR and CDR2 FQNEAQ (reference sequence). CDR3 protein: CASSSGTSSNYGYTF. DNA of the CDR3: TGTGCCAGCAGCTCCGGGACTTCGAGTAACTATGGCTACACCTTC. Combining the CDR3 with reference TRBV7-9 and TRBJ1-2 gives the whole variable domain DTGVSQNPRHKITKRGQNVTFRCDPISEHNRLYWYRQTLGQGPEFLTYFQNEAQLEKSRLLSDRFSAERPKGSFSTLEIQRTEQGDSAMYLCASSSGTSSNYGYTFGSGTRLTVV.

CDR3 region: CASSYTTGANTGELFF. CDR3 bases: TGTGCCAGCAGTTACACGACAGGGGCAAACACCGGGGAGCTGTTTTTT. The V and J genes are TRBV6-5 and TRBJ2-2; TRBD1 matches 8 bases. The V gene end was trimmed by 2 bases and the J gene end by 2 bases; junction bases not matched to a gene: 4. This CDR3 comprises 16 residues. Germline V lookup: CDR1 MNHEY, CDR2 SVGAGI.

The chain employs TRBV25-1 and TRBJ1-5; 8 bases line up with TRBD1. The CDR3 length is 17 residues. Germline values: CDR1 MGHDK, CDR2 SYGVNS. V lost 3 bases to trimming and J lost 5 bases; unmatched junction nucleotides: 12. As DNA, the CDR3 is TGTGCCAGCAGTGACGTAACGACAGGGGAAACGGATCAGCCCCAGCATTTT. This codes for CASSDVTTGETDQPQHF.

J is TRBJ1-1 and V is TRBV19; tentatively, D is TRBD1 (6 bases). Trimming removed 7 bases at V and 3 bases at J, with 15 bases between. There are 14 residues in the CDR3. Germline V gives CDR1 LNHDA, CDR2 SQIVND (reference sequence). The chain's CDR3 is CASTFRDTYTEAFF. CDR3 sequence (DNA): TGTGCCAGTACCTTCCGGGACACATACACTGAAGCTTTCTTT.